Listed below are T cell receptor beta chains from one sample, sequenced in a study of blood T cell repertoires in COVID-19. Assay: immunoSEQ multiplex PCR; the TCRdb copy retains only in-frame clones and omits some. The table lists about 110,000 clones, about 88% of them singletons, with almost 8.5% in the top ten. The sequenced material came from peripheral blood. The receptors come from a woman in her 70s who had recovered from COVID-19. Both conserved end residues are part of each CDR3. A D gene is named only where the DNA matches it firmly. A row's size may be missing; if present it is once, few, many or a size class.

D gene,J gene,CDR3 length,clone size,V gene,CDR3 DNA,CDR3 protein
TRBD1,TRBJ1-2,15,.,TRBV6-5,TGTGCCAGCAGCGACGAGAGGACAGGGAGGGGCGGCTACACCTTC,CASSDERTGRGGYTF
.,TRBJ2-2,15,few,TRBV12-5,TGTGCTAGTGGTTTGGTAGCAGGGGTCGGTTTGGAGCTGTTTTTT,CASGLVAGVGLELFF
.,TRBJ2-4,12,.,TRBV7-2,TGTGCCAGCAGCTTAGGGGCAAACATTCAGTACTTC,CASSLGANIQYF
.,TRBJ1-1,13,.,TRBV5-1,TGCGCCAGCAGCTTGCACAGGGCCACTGAAGCTTTCTTT,CASSLHRATEAFF
TRBD2,TRBJ2-5,18,.,TRBV7-8,TGTGCCAGCAGCTGGGGTGTACTAGCGGGGGGGCCTGGGGAGACCCAGTACTTC,CASSWGVLAGGPGETQYF
.,TRBJ2-6,16,.,TRBV4-3,TGCGCCAGCAGCCAAGCAACAGGGACTGGGGCCAACGTCCTGACTTTC,CASSQATGTGANVLTF
TRBD1,TRBJ1-5,13,.,TRBV5-4,TGTGCCAGCAGCGTCGACAGGGCTCAGCCCCAGCATTTT,CASSVDRAQPQHF
.,TRBJ2-3,13,.,TRBV7-2,TGTGCCAGCAGCTACAACAGGGAGGATACGCAGTATTTT,CASSYNREDTQYF
.,TRBJ1-2,14,.,TRBV6-5,TGTGCCAGCAGTTACTCGGGAGGGAACTATGGCTACACCTTC,CASSYSGGNYGYTF
.,TRBJ1-1,13,.,TRBV5-8,TGTGCCAGCCGGAGACAGGCCCTCACTGAAGCTTTCTTT,CASRRQALTEAFF
TRBD2,TRBJ2-1,16,.,TRBV7-9,TGTGCCAGCAGCTTAGGCGGGACTAGCCGAGTCGATGAGCAGTTCTTC,CASSLGGTSRVDEQFF
.,TRBJ1-6,16,.,TRBV27,TGTGCCAGCAGTTATAACAGCGGGCGGCCAAATTCACCCCTCCACTTT,CASSYNSGRPNSPLHF
TRBD1,TRBJ2-7,15,.,TRBV4-1,TGCGCCAGCAGCCAATCGTGGACAGGGTCCTACGAGCAGTACTTC,CASSQSWTGSYEQYF
TRBD2,TRBJ2-7,16,once,TRBV7-2,TGTGCCAGCAGCACCGGTAGAGCGGGGGGCCGCTACGAGCAGTACTTC,CASSTGRAGGRYEQYF
TRBD1,TRBJ1-5,14,.,TRBV19,TGTGCCAGTAGTCTAAAGGGGGCGAATCAGCCCCAGCATTTT,CASSLKGANQPQHF
.,TRBJ2-7,12,.,TRBV19,TGTGCCAGTAGTAAGAGCTCCTACGAGCAGTACTTC,CASSKSSYEQYF
TRBD1,TRBJ1-2,15,.,TRBV5-1,TGCGCCAGCAGCCTAATCTACAGGGGCGACTATGGCTACACCTTC,CASSLIYRGDYGYTF
.,TRBJ2-5,14,.,TRBV6-5,TGTGCCATCAGCCGGGGGTCCGCCCAAGAGACCCAGTACTTC,CAISRGSAQETQYF
.,TRBJ2-3,14,.,TRBV7-3,TGTGCCAGCAGCTTAACTGGCATTACAGATACGCAGTATTTT,CASSLTGITDTQYF
.,TRBJ1-6,15,.,TRBV5-1,TGCGCCAGCAGCCCGGGGGGCTACGAGAATTCACCCCTCCACTTT,CASSPGGYENSPLHF
.,TRBJ1-6,14,.,TRBV27,TGTGCCAGCAGTACATCAGGGTTTAATTCACCCCTCCACTTT,CASSTSGFNSPLHF
.,TRBJ2-3,15,.,TRBV5-1,TGCGCCAGCAGTCCGCCCCGGACTATGAGGGATACGCAGTATTTT,CASSPPRTMRDTQYF
.,TRBJ2-1,14,.,TRBV6-2/TRBV6-3,TGTGCCAGCAGTTACTCGCCTAGGAACAATGAGCAGTTCTTC,CASSYSPRNNEQFF
.,TRBJ2-7,17,.,TRBV9,TGTGCCAGCAGCGCGCGCCTCCCGGGACAAGGAGGCTACGAGCAGTACTTC,CASSARLPGQGGYEQYF
.,TRBJ2-2,13,.,TRBV10-3,TGTGCCATCCTACGGGGGACCACCGGGGAGCTGTTTTTT,CAILRGTTGELFF